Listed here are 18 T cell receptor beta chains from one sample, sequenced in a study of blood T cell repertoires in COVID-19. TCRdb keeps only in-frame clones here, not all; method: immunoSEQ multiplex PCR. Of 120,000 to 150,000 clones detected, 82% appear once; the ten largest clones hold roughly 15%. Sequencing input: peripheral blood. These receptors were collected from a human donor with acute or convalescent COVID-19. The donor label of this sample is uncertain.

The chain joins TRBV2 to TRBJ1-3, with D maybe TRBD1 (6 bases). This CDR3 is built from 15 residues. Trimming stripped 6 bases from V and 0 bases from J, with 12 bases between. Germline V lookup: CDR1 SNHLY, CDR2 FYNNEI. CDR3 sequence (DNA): TGTGCCAGCAGCGCCCAGGGGAGCTCTGGAAACACCATATATTTT. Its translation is CASSAQGSSGNTIYF.

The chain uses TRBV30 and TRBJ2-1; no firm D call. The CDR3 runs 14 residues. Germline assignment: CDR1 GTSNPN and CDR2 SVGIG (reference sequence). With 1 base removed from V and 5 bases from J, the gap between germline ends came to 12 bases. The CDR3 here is CAWSAGGMHNEQFF. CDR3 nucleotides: TGTGCCTGGAGTGCGGGTGGTATGCACAATGAGCAGTTCTTC. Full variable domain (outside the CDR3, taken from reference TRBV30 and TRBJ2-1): SQTIHQWPATLVQPVGSPLSLECTVEGTSNPNLYWYRQAAGRGLQLLFYSVGIGQISSEVPQNLSASRPQDRQFILSSKKLLLSDSGFYLCAWSAGGMHNEQFFGPGTRLTVL.

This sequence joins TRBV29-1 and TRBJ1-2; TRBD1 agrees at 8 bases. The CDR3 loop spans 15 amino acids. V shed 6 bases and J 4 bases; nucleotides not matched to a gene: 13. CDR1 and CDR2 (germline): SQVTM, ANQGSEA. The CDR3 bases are TGCAGCGTACTAAGAGAGGACAGGGCCCTCTATGGCTACACCTTC. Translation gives CSVLREDRALYGYTF.

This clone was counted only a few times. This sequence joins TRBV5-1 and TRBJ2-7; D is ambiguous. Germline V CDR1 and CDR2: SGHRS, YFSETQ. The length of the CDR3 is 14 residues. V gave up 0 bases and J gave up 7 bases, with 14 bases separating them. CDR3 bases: TGCGCCAGCAGCTTGGCCAGTGACTCCCGGGAGCAGTACTTC. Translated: CASSLASDSREQYF.

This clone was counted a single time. CDR3 protein: CASRVSRSRTDTQYF. CDR3 coding DNA: TGTGCCAGCAGGGTCTCTAGGTCCCGCACAGATACGCAGTATTTT. J is TRBJ2-3 and V is TRBV27; no firm D call. The CDR3 sequence is 15 residues long. V was shortened by 6 bases and J by 1 base, with 14 bases between the two germline ends. CDR1 is MNHEY and CDR2 is SMNVEV in the germline V gene (reference sequence).

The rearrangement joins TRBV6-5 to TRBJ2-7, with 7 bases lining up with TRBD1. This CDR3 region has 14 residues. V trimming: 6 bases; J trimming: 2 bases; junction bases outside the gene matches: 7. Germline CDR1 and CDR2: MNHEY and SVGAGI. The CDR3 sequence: CASRTGTVTYEQYF. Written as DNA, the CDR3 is TGTGCCAGCAGGACCGGGACAGTAACCTACGAGCAGTACTTC.

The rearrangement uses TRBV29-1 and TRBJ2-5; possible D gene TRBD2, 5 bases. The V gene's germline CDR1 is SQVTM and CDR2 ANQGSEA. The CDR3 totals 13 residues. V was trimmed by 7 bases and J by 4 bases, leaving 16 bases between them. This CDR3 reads CSGSSGSRETQYF. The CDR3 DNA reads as TGCAGCGGCTCGTCGGGGAGCAGAGAGACCCAGTACTTC.

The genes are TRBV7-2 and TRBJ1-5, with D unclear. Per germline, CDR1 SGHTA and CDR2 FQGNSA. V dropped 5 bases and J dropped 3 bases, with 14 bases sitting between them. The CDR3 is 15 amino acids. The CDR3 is CASSGQGGNNQPQHF. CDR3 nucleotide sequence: TGTGCCAGCAGCGGTCAAGGAGGGAACAATCAGCCCCAGCATTTT.

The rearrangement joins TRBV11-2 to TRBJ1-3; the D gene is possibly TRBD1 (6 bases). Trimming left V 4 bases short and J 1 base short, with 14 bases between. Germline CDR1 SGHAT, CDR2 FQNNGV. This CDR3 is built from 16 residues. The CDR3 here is CASSSYGTSSGNTIYF. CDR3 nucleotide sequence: TGTGCCAGCAGCTCGTACGGGACAAGTTCTGGAAACACCATATATTTT.

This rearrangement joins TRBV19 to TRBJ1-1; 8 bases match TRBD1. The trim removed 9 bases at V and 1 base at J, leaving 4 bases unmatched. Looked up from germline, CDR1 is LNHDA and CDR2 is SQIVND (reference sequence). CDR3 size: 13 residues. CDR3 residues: CASHRGRNTEAFF. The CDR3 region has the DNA TGTGCCAGCCACAGGGGGAGGAACACTGAAGCTTTCTTT.

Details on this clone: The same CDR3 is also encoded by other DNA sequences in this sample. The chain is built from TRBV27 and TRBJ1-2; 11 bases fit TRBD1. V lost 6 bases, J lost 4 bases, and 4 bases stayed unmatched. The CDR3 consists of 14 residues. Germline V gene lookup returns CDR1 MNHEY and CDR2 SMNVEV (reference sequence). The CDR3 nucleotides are TGTGCCAGCAGCGGGACAGGGGGGAGCTATGGCTACACCTTC. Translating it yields CASSGTGGSYGYTF.

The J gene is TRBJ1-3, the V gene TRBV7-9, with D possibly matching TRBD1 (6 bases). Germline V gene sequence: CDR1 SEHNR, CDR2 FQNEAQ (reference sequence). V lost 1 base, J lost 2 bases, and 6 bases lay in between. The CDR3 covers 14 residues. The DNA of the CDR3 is TGTGCCAGCAGCTTAGGGACAGCTGGAAACACCATATATTTT. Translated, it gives CASSLGTAGNTIYF.

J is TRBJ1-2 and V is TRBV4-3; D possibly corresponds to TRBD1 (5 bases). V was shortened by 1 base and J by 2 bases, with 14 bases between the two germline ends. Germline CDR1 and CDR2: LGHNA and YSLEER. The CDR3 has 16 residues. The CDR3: CASSQAGEGTNYGYTF. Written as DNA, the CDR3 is TGCGCCAGCAGCCAAGCGGGAGAAGGGACGAACTATGGCTACACCTTC.

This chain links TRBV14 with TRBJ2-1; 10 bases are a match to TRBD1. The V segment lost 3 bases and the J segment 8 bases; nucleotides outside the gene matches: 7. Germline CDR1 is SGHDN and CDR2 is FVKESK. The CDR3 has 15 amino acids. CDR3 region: CASSHYRQGAYEQFF. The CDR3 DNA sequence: TGTGCCAGCAGCCACTATAGACAGGGGGCATATGAGCAGTTCTTC.

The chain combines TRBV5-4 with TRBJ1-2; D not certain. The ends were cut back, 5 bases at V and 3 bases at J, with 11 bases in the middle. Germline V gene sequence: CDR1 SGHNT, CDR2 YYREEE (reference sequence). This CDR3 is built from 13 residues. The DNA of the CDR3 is TGTGCCAGCAGGCCCCCGGGAGACTATGGCTACACCTTC. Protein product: CASRPPGDYGYTF.

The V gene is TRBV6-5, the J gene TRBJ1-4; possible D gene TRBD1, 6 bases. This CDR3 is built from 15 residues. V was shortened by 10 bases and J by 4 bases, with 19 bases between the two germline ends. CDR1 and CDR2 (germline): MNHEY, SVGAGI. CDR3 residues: CATWRRGGGNEKLFF. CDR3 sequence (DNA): TGTGCCACCTGGCGAAGGGGAGGGGGTAATGAAAAACTGTTTTTT.

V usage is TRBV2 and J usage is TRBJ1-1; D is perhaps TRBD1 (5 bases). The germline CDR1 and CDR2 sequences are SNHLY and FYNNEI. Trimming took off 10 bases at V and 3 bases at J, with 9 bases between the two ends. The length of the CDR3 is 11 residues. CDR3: CATRGDTEAFF. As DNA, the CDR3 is TGTGCCACCCGGGGGGACACTGAAGCTTTCTTT.

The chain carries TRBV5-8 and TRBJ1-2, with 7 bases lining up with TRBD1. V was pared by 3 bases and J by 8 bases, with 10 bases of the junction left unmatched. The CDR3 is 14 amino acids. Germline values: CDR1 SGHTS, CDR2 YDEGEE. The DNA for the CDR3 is TGTGCCAGCAGCTCTATTCTTCGAGGGGGCGGCTACACCTTC. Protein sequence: CASSSILRGGGYTF.